This T cell receptor beta chain was documented in a study of T cells in Graves' hyperthyroidism and ophthalmopathy. Notes on the study in general: In the blood, most expanded thyroid clonotypes above 0.001 appeared as well.

Criteria for exclusion of patients were uncontrolled infection, other autoimmune disease, pregnancy or lactation. The study based diagnoses on clinical symptoms, serum thyroxine and TRAb, thyroid ultrasound and orbital computed tomography. The source of the PBMCs was approximately 10 ml of fresh peripheral blood. The CDR3 length is 15 residues. Trimming removed 1 base from V and 4 bases from J, with 13 bases in between. Germline V gene data show CDR1 as SGHTA and CDR2 as FQGTGA. This clonotype was counted many times. Its antigen is as yet unknown. Template material for amplifying TCR beta CDR3 regions consisted of RNA transcripts. HTBI primers were employed in a first-round RT-PCR of the TCR CDR3. TCRdb called the multiplex PCR reads again in MiXCR, with one record for every CDR3 protein. Here the sample spans 360,000 or so distinct CDR3 sequences, about a fifth being singletons.

This chain uses TRBV7-3 with TRBJ1-2, with a possible D match to TRBD1 (5 bases). The source of this sequence is a woman under 30 with Graves' hyperthyroidism. Sequenced sample: blood. The DNA for the CDR3 is TGTGCCAGCAGCTTAATCGGCGGTGGGGGCTATGGCTACACCTTC. Translating it yields CASSLIGGGGYGYTF.